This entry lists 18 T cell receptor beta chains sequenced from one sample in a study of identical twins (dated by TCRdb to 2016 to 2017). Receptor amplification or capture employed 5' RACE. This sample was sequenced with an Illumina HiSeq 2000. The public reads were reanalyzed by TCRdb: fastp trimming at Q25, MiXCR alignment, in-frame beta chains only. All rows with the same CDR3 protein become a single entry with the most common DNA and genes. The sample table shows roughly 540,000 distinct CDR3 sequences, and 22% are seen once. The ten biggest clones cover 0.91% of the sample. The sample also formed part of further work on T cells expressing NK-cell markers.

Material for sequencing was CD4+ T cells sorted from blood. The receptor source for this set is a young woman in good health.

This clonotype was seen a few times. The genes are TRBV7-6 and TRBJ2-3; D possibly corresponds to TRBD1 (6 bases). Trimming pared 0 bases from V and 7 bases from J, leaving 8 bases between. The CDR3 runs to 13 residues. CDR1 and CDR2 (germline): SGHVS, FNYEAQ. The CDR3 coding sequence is TGTGCCAGCAGCTTAGCGGACAGTTATACGCAGTATTTT. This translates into CASSLADSYTQYF.

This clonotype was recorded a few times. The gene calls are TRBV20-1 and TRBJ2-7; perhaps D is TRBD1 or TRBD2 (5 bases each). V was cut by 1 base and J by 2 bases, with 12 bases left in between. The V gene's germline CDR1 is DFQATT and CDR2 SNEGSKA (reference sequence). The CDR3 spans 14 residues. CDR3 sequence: CSARVGDATYEQYF. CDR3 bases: TGCAGTGCTAGAGTCGGGGACGCTACCTACGAGCAGTACTTC.

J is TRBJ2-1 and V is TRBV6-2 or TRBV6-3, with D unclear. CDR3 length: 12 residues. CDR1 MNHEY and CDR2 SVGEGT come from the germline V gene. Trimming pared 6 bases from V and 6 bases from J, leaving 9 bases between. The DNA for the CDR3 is TGTGCCAGCAGCCCCACACCCAATGAGCAGTTCTTC. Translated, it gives CASSPTPNEQFF.

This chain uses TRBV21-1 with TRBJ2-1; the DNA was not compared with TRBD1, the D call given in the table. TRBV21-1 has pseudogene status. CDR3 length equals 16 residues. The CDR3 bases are TGTGCCAGCAGCAAATGGAGCCGACAGTGGGAATTCGAGCAGTTCTTC. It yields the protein CASSKWSRQWEFEQFF.

The CDR3 spells CSARDPNGPYTDTQYF. The CDR3 DNA is TGCAGTGCTAGAGATCCTAACGGACCTTACACAGATACGCAGTATTTT. The chain employs TRBV20-1 and TRBJ2-3; unclear D gene. V lost 0 bases and J 2 bases, leaving 15 bases between the germline ends. CDR3 length: 16 residues. Germline CDR1 and CDR2: DFQATT and SNEGSKA (reference sequence).

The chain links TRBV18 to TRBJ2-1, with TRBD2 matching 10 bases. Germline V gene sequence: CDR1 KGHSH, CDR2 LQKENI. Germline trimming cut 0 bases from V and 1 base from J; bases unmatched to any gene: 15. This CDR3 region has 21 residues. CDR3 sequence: CASSPPSRPTPAGGSYNEQFF. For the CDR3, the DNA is TGTGCCAGCTCACCACCCTCTAGACCGACTCCAGCGGGGGGGTCCTACAATGAGCAGTTCTTC.

The CDR3 is CASSSYLGDRAGTQYF. The CDR3 DNA reads as TGTGCCAGCAGCTCCTACCTCGGCGACAGGGCTGGGACCCAGTACTTC. V is TRBV9 and J is TRBJ2-5, with 7 bases aligning to TRBD1. The V segment lost 4 bases and the J segment 7 bases; nucleotides outside the gene matches: 16. The CDR3 contains 16 residues. Per the germline V gene, CDR1 is SGDLS and CDR2 is YYNGEE.

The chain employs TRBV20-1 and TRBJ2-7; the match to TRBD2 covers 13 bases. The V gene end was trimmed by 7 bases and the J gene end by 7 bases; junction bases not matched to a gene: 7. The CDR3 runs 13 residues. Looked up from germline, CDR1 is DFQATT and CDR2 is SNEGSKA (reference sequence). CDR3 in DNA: TGCAGTGGGGGACTAGCGGGATACAGGGAGCAGTACTTC. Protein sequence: CSGGLAGYREQYF.

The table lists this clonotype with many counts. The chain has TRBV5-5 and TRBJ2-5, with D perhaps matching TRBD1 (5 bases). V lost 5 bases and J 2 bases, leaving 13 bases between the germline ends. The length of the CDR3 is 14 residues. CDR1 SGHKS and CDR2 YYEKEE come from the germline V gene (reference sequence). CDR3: CASRSGQIQETQYF. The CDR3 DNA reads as TGTGCCAGCAGATCCGGACAAATACAAGAGACCCAGTACTTC.

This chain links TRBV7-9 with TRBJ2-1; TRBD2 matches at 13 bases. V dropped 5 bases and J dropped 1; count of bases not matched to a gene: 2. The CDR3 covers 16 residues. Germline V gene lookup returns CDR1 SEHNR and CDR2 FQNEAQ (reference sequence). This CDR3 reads CASSLTSGGSYNEQFF. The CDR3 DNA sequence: TGTGCCAGCAGCCTGACTAGCGGGGGGTCCTACAATGAGCAGTTCTTC.

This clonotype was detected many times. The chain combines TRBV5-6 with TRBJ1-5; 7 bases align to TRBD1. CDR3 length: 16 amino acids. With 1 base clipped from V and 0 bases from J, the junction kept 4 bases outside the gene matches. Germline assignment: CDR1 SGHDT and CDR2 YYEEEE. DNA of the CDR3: TGTGCCAGCAGCTTGAGCGGGACAGATAGCAATCAGCCCCAGCATTTT. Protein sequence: CASSLSGTDSNQPQHF.

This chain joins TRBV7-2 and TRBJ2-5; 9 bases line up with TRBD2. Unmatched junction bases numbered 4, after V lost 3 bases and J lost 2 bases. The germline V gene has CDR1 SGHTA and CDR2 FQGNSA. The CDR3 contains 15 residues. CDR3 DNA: TGTGCCAGCAGCTTTCTAGCGGGAACGCAAGAGACCCAGTACTTC. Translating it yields CASSFLAGTQETQYF.

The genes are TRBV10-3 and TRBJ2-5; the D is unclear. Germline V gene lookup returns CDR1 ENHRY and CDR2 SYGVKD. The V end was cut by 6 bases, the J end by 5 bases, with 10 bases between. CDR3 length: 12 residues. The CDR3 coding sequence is TGTGCCATCAGCCCCTTGGGGGAGACCCAGTACTTC. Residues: CAISPLGETQYF.

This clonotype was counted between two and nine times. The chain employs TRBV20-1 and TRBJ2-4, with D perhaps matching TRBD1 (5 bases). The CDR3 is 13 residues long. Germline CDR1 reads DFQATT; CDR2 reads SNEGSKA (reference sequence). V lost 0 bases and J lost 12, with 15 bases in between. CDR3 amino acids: CSARETATRHQYF. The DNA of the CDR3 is TGCAGTGCTAGAGAGACAGCAACCCGACATCAGTACTTC.

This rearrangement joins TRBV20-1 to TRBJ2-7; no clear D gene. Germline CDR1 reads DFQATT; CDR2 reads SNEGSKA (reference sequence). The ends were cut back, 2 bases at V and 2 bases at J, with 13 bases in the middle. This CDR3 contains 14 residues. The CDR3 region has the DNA TGCAGTGCTAGATCGCGGACCTTCCCCTACGAGCAGTACTTC. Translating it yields CSARSRTFPYEQYF.

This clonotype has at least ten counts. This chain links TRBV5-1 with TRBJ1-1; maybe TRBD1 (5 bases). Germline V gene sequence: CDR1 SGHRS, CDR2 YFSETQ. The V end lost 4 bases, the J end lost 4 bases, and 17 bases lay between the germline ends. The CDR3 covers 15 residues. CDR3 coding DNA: TGCGCCAGCAGCGGCACTGCGGCAAGGGGCACTGAAGCTTTCTTT. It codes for CASSGTAARGTEAFF.

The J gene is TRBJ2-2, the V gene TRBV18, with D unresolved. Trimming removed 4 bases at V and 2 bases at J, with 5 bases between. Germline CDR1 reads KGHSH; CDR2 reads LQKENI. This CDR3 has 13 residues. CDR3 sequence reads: CASSRENTGELFF. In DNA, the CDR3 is TGTGCCAGCTCACGGGAAAACACCGGGGAGCTGTTTTTT.

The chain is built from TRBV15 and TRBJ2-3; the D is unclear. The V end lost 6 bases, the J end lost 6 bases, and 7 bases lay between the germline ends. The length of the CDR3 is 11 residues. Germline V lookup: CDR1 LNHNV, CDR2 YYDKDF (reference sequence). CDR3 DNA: TGTGCCACCAGAGGTCGGGATACGCAGTATTTT. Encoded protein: CATRGRDTQYF.